This TCR beta chain is drawn from a study of T cell clusters in autoimmune cytopenias. Study context: The mean age of healthy donor controls was approximately 50 years, the median roughly 60 years.

Points from the study as a whole: Primary autoimmune cytopenia patients seemingly lacked the physiological T cell clusters found in healthy donors. A dominant lymphoma-associated repertoire apparently masked the cluster-lack signature in secondary cytopenia versus chronic lymphocytic leukemia.

The CDR3 runs 13 residues. The germline CDR1 and CDR2 sequences are MNHNY and SVGAGI (reference sequence). With respect to this clonotype: Antigen specificity is unknown.

TRB amplification used approximately 0.25 ug of peripheral blood genomic DNA. Multiplex touch-down PCR amplified TRB using TRB-A and TRB-B pools in one tube. From the multiplex PCR reads, TCRdb lists one entry per CDR3 protein and no DNA. The sample data list over 6,000 distinct CDR3 sequences. This sample was also put to use in a study of T cell repertoires in aging, cancer and after chemotherapy.

The TCR was taken from a human donor in good health. The chain employs TRBV6-6 and TRBJ2-1; TCRdb selects TRBD1, and the lack of DNA leaves this call unchecked. The sample consisted of peripheral blood. The CDR3 sequence: CVTRTASYNEQFF.